One T cell receptor (beta chain) is described in this entry. The target antigen is unknown. This specimen comes from a study of cytomegalovirus exposure and HLA in healthy donors. Study-level findings and limits: Sequences of the TCR beta chain were said to predict the HLA-A and HLA-B alleles of most subjects accurately. Cytomegalovirus association was assigned to about 150 TCR beta chains.

The germline gives CDR1 LNHDA, CDR2 SQIVND (reference sequence). This CDR3 has 15 amino acids. Trimming took 6 bases from V and 0 from J; bases not matched to a gene: 6. It was with 60 Vbeta and 13 Jbeta primers that the PCR ran. Clones were sequenced by immunoSEQ multiplex PCR, and TCRdb holds only the in-frame ones, with some missing. The repertoire holds over 150,000 clones, with approximately 80% as singletons. This clonotype was obtained from a male donor in good health and CMV-seronegative. This chain connects TRBV19 to TRBJ1-2; TRBD1 matches at 8 bases. The source material was PBMCs. As DNA, the CDR3 is TGTGCCAGTAGCCGACCGGGACAGGCTAACTATGGCTACACCTTC. This gives the protein CASSRPGQANYGYTF.